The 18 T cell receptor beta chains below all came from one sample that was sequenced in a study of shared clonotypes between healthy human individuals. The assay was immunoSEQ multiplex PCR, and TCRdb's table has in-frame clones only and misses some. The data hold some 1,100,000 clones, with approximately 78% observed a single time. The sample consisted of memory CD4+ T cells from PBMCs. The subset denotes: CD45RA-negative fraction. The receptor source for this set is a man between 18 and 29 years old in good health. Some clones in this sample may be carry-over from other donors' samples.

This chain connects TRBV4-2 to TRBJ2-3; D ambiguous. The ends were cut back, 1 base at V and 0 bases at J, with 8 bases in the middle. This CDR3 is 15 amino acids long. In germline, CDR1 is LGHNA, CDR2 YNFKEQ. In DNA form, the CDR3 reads TGTGCCAGCAGCCAAGCGTGGATAAGCACAGATACGCAGTATTTT. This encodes CASSQAWISTDTQYF.

CDR3 coding DNA: TGTGCCAGCAGCTTTGACGGGAGCAATCAGCCCCAGCATTTT. Translating it yields CASSFDGSNQPQHF. The rearrangement joins TRBV7-2 to TRBJ1-5; D unresolved. V lost 3 bases and J 1 base, leaving 7 bases between the germline ends. Germline V gene data show CDR1 as SGHTA and CDR2 as FQGNSA. The CDR3 totals 14 residues.

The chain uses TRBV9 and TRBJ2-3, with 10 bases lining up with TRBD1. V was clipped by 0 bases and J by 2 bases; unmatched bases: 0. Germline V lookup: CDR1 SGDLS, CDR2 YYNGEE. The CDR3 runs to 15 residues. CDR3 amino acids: CASSVGQGATDTQYF. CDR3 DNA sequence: TGTGCCAGCAGCGTAGGACAGGGGGCCACAGATACGCAGTATTTT.

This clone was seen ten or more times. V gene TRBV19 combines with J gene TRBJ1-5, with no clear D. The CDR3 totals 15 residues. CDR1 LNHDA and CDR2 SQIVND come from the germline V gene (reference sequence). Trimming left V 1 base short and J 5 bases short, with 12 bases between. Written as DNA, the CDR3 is TGTGCCAGTAGTATAGCGGCGACCCAGGATCAGCCCCAGCATTTT. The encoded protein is CASSIAATQDQPQHF.

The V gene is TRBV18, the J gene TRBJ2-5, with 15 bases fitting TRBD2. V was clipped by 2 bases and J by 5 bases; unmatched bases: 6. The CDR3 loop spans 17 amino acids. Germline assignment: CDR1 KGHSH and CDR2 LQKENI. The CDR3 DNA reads TGTGCCAGCTCACCATTAGGGACTAGCGGGAGGCTGGAGACCCAGTACTTC. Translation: CASSPLGTSGRLETQYF. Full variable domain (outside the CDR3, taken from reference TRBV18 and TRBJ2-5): NAGVMQNPRHLVRRRGQEARLRCSPMKGHSHVYWYRQLPEEGLKFMVYLQKENIIDESGMPKERFSAEFPKEGPSILRIQQVVRGDSAAYFCASSPLGTSGRLETQYFGPGTRLLVL.

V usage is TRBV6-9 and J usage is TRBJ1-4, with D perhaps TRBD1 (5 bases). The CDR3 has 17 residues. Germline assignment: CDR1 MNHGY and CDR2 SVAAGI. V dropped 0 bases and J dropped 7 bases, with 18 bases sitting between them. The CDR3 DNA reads TGTGCCAGCAGTTATTCTAATAATGGGGGGATCGGTGAAAAACTGTTTTTT. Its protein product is CASSYSNNGGIGEKLFF.

The CDR3 loop is CASSFYGGSGYNEQFF. CDR3 DNA sequence: TGTGCCAGCAGCTTTTACGGCGGGAGCGGGTACAATGAGCAGTTCTTC. This rearrangement joins TRBV7-9 to TRBJ2-1, with 7 bases identical to TRBD2. Unmatched junction bases numbered 9, after V lost 3 bases and J lost 4 bases. Germline CDR1 reads SEHNR; CDR2 reads FQNEAQ (reference sequence). This CDR3 has 16 amino acids.

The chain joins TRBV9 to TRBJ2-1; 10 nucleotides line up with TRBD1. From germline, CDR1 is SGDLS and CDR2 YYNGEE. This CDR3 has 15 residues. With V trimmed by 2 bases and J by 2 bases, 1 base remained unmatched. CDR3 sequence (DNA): TGTGCCAGCAGCGTGGGGACAGGGGCCTACAATGAGCAGTTCTTC. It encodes CASSVGTGAYNEQFF. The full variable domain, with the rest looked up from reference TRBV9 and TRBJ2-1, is DSGVTQTPKHLITATGQRVTLRCSPRSGDLSVYWYQQSLDQGLQFLIQYYNGEERAKGNILERFSAQQFPDLHSELNLSSLELGDSALYFCASSVGTGAYNEQFFGPGTRLTVL.

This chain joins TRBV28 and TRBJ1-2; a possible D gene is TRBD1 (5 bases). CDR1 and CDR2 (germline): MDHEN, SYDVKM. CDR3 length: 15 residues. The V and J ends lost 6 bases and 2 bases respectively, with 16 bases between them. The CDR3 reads CASSPGGAGNYGYTF. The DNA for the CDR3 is TGTGCCAGCAGCCCCGGAGGGGCGGGAAACTATGGCTACACCTTC.

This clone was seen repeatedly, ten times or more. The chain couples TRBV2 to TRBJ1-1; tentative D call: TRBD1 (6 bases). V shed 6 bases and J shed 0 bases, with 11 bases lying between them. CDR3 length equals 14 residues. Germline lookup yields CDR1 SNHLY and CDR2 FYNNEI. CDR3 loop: CASSKDRLNTEAFF. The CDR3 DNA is TGTGCCAGCAGCAAGGACAGATTGAACACTGAAGCTTTCTTT. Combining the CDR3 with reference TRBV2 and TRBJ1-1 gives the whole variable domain EPEVTQTPSHQVTQMGQEVILRCVPISNHLYFYWYRQILGQKVEFLVSFYNNEISEKSEIFDDQFSVERPDGSNFTLKIRSTKLEDSAMYFCASSKDRLNTEAFFGQGTRLTVV.

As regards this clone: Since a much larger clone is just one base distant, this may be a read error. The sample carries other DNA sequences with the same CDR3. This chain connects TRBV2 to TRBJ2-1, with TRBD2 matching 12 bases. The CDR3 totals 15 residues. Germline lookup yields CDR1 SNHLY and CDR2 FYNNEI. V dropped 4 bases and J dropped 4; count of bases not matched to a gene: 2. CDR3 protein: CASSGGLAGYNEQFF. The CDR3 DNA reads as TGTGCCAGCAGTGGAGGACTAGCGGGGTACAATGAGCAGTTCTTC.

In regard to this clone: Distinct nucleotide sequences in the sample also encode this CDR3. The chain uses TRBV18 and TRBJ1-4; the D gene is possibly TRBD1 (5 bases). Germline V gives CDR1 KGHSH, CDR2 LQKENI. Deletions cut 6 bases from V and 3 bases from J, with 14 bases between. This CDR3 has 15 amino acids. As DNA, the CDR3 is TGTGCCAGCTCCCCCAGACAGTTCCCTAATGAAAAACTGTTTTTT. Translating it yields CASSPRQFPNEKLFF.

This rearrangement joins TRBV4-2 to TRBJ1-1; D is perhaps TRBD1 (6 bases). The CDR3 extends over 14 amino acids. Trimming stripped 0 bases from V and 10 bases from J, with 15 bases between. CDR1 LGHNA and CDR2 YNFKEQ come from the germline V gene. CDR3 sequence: CASSQDEGGVIAFF. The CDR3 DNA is TGTGCCAGCAGCCAAGATGAGGGGGGGGTTATAGCTTTCTTT.

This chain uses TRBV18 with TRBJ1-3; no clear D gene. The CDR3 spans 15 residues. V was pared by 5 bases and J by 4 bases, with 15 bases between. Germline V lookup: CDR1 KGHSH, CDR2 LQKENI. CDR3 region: CASSSSGRGGNTIYF. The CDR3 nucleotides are TGTGCCAGCTCATCGTCAGGTCGAGGGGGAAACACCATATATTTT.

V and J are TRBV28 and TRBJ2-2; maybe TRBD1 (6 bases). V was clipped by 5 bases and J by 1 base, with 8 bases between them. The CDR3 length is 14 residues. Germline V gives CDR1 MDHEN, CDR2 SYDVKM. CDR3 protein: CASSLDRNTGELFF. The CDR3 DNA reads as TGTGCCAGCAGTCTGGACAGGAACACCGGGGAGCTGTTTTTT.

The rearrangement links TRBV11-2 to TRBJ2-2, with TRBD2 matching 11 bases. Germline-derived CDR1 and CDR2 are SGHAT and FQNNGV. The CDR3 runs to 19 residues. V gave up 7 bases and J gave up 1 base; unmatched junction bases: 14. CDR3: CASIVRPGLAGGNTGELFF. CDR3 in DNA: TGTGCCAGCATCGTTAGACCCGGGCTAGCGGGAGGGAACACCGGGGAGCTGTTTTTT.

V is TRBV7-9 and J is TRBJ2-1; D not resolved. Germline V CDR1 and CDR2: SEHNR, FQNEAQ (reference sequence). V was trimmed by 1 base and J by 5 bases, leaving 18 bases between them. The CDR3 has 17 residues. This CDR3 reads CASSLVGRIYGNNEQFF. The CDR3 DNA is TGTGCCAGCAGCTTAGTCGGCAGGATCTACGGAAACAATGAGCAGTTCTTC. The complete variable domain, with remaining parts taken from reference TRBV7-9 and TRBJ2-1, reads DTGVSQNPRHKITKRGQNVTFRCDPISEHNRLYWYRQTLGQGPEFLTYFQNEAQLEKSRLLSDRFSAERPKGSFSTLEIQRTEQGDSAMYLCASSLVGRIYGNNEQFFGPGTRLTVL.

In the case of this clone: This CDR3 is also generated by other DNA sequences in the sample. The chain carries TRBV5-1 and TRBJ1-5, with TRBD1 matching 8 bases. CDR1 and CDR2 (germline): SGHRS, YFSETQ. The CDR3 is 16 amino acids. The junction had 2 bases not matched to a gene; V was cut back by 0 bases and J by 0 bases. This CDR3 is CASSLGTGGSNQPQHF. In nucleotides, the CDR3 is TGCGCCAGCAGCTTGGGAACAGGGGGTAGCAATCAGCCCCAGCATTTT. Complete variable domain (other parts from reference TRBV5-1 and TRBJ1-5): KAGVTQTPRYLIKTRGQQVTLSCSPISGHRSVSWYQQTPGQGLQFLFEYFSETQRNKGNFPGRFSGRQFSNSRSEMNVSTLELGDSALYLCASSLGTGGSNQPQHFGDGTRLSIL.